Given below is one T cell receptor (beta chain) in context. A much larger clone differs from this one at a single base, so this may be a read error. The source of the sample is a study of T cells in Graves' hyperthyroidism and ophthalmopathy. Germline values: CDR1 DFQATT, CDR2 SNEGSKA (reference sequence). The CDR3 totals 14 residues. From RNA transcripts, TCR beta CDR3 regions were amplified. First-round RT-PCR targeting the TCR CDR3 was performed with the HTBI primer set. In TCRdb, the multiplex PCR reads were re-called with MiXCR into one record per CDR3 protein. The sample lists roughly 420,000 distinct CDR3 sequences, about a sixth occurring once.

This TCR came from a young woman with Graves' hyperthyroidism. The sample consisted of blood. The rearrangement joins TRBV20-1 to TRBJ1-6; no clear D. This chain's CDR3 is CSVLPSSYNSPLRF. Written as DNA, the CDR3 is TGCAGTGTCCTCCCCAGCTCCTATAATTCACCCCTCCGCTTT.